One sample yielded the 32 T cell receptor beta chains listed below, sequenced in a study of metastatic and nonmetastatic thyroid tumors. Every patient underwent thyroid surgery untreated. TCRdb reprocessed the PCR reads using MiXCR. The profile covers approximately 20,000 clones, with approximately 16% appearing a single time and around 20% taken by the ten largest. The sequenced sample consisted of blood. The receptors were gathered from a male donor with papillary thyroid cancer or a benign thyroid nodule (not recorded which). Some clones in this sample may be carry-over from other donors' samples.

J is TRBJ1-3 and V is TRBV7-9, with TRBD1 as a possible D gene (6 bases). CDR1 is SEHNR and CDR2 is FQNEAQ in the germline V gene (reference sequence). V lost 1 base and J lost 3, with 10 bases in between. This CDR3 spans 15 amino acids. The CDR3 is CASSLDGGLGNTIYF. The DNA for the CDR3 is TGTGCCAGCAGCTTAGACGGGGGGCTTGGAAACACCATATATTTT.

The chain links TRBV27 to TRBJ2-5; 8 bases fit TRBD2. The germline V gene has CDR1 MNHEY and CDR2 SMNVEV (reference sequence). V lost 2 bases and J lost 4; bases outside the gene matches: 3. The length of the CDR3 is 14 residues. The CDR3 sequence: CASSLRLAGETQYF. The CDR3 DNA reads TGTGCCAGCAGTTTAAGGCTAGCGGGAGAGACCCAGTACTTC.

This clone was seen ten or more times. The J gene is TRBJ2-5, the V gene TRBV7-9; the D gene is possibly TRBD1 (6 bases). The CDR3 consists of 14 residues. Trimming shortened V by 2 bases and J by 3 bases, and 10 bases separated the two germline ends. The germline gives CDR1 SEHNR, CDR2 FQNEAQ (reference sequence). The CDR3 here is CASSLQGWEETQYF. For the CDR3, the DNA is TGTGCCAGCAGCTTACAGGGGTGGGAAGAGACCCAGTACTTC.

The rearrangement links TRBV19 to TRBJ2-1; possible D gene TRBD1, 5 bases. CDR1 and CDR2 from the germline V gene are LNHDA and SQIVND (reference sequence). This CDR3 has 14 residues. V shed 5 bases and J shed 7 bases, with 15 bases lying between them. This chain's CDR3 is CASSVRAGMNEQFF. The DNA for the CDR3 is TGTGCCAGTAGTGTCAGGGCAGGGATGAATGAGCAGTTCTTC. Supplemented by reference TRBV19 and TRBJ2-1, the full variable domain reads DGGITQSPKYLFRKEGQNVTLSCEQNLNHDAMYWYRQDPGQGLRLIYYSQIVNDFQKGDIAEGYSVSREKKESFPLTVTSAQKNPTAFYLCASSVRAGMNEQFFGPGTRLTVL.

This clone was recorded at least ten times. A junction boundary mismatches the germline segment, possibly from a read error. CDR3 sequence: CAGSPSGLAGAFYEQYF. CDR3 sequence (DNA): TGTGCCGGCTCACCATCGGGACTAGCGGGAGCCTTCTACGAGCAGTACTTC. J is TRBJ2-7 and V is TRBV18; 14 nucleotides agree with TRBD2. The germline V gene has CDR1 KGHSH and CDR2 LQKENI. The CDR3 is made up of 17 amino acids.

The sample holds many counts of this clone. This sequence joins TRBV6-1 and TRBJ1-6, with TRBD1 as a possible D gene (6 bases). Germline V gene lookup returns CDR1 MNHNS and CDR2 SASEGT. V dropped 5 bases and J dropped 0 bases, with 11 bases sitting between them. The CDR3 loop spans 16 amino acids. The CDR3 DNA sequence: TGTGCCAGCAGTACCGGGACAAGCTCCTATAATTCACCCCTCCACTTT. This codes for CASSTGTSSYNSPLHF.

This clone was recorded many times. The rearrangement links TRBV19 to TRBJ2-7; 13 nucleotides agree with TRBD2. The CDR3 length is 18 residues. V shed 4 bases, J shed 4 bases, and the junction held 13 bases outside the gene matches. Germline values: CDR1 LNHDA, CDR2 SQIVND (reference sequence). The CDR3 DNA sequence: TGTGCCAGTAGTACTCAGGGGCCTTGGACTAGCGGGAGTTACGAGCAGTACTTC. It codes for CASSTQGPWTSGSYEQYF.

CDR3 nucleotide sequence: TGTGCCAGCAGCTATCGACAGGGAGGCAATGAGCAGTTCTTC. Translating it yields CASSYRQGGNEQFF. The chain employs TRBV6-5 and TRBJ2-1, with a possible D match to TRBD1 (7 bases). The germline gives CDR1 MNHEY, CDR2 SVGAGI. The CDR3 totals 14 residues. V gave up 6 bases and J gave up 6 bases, with 15 bases separating them.

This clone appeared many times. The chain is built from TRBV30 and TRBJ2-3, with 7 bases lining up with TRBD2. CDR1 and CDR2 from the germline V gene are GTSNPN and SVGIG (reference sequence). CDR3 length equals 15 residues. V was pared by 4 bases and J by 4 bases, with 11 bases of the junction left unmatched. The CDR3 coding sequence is TGTGCCTGGACTTTAAGCGGGACTGGACCAGATACGCAGTATTTT. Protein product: CAWTLSGTGPDTQYF.

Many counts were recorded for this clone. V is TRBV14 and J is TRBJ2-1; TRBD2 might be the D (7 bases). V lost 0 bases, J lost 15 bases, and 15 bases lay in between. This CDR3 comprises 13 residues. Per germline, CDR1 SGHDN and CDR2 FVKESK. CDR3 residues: CASSQDPGGGRFF. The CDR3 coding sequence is TGTGCCAGCAGCCAAGATCCGGGGGGCGGGCGGTTCTTC.

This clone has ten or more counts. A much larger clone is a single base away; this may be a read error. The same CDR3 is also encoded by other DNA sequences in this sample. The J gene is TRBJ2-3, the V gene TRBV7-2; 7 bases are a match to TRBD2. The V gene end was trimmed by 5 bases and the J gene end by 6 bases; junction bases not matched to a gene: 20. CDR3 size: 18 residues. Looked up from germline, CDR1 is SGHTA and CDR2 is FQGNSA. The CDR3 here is CASSPRASGHGNADTQYF. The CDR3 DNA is TGTGCCAGCAGCCCTAGGGCTAGCGGCCACGGGAATGCGGATACGCAGTATTTT.

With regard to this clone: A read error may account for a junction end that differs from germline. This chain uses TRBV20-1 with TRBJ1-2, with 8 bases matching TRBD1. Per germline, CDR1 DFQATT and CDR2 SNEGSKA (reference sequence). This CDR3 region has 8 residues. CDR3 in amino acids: CSARTGDF. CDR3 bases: TGCAGTGCTAGGACAGGGGACTTC.

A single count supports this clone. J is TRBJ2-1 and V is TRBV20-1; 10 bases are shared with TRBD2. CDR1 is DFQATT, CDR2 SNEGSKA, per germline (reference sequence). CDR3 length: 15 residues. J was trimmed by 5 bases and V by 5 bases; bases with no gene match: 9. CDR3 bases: TGCAGTGCTGCCCCGGGACTAGCGTCAGACAATGAGCAGTTCTTC. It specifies CSAAPGLASDNEQFF.

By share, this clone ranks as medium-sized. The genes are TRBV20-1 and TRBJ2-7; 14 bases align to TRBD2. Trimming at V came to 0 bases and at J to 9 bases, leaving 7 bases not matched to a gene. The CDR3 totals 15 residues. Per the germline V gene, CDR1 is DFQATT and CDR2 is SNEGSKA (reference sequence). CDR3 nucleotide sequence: TGCAGTGCTAGAGATTTCGGGACTAGCGGGAGTCGGCAGTACTTC. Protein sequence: CSARDFGTSGSRQYF.

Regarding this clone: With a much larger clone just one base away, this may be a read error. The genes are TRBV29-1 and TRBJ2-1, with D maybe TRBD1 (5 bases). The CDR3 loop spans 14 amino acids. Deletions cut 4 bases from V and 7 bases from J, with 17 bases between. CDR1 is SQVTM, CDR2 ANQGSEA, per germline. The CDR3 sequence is CSVGLWGGSNEQFF. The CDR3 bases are TGCAGCGTTGGTTTGTGGGGCGGATCGAATGAGCAGTTCTTC.

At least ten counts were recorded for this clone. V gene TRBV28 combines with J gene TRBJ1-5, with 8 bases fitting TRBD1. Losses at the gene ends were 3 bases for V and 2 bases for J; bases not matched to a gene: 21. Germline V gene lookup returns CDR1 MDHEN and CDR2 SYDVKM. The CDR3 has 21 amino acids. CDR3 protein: CASSLFGLLRGLGEGNQPQHF. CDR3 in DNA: TGTGCCAGCAGTTTGTTCGGGCTTCTCAGGGGGCTCGGTGAAGGCAATCAGCCCCAGCATTTT.

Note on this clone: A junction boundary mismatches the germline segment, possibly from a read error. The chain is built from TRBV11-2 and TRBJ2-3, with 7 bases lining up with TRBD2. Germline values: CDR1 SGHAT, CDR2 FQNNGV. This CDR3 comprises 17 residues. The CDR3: CASSLWRAGESTDTQEF. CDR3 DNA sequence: TGTGCCAGCAGCCTTTGGAGGGCGGGAGAGAGCACAGATACGCAGGAATTT.

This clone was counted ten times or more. The CDR3 region has the DNA TGTGCCAGCAGCACCGGGACAGAGACCTACGAGCAGTACTTC. This encodes CASSTGTETYEQYF. This sequence joins TRBV6-1 and TRBJ2-7; 7 bases are shared with TRBD1. CDR1 and CDR2 (germline): MNHNS, SASEGT. Trimming cost V 6 bases and J 2 bases; bases outside gene matches: 7. The CDR3 length is 14 residues.

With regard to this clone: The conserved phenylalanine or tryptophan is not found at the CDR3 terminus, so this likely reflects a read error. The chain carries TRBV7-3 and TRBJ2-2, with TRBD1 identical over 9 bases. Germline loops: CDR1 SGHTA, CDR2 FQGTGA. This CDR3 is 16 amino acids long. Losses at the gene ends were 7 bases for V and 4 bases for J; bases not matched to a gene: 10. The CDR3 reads CASIPGQGRSTGELFL. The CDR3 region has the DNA TGTGCCAGCATCCCCGGACAGGGGAGGAGCACCGGGGAGCTGTTTCTT.

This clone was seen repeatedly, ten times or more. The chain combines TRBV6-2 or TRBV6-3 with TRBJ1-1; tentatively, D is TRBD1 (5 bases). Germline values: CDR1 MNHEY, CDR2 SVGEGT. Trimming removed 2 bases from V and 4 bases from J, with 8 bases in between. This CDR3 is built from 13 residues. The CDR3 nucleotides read TGTGCCAGCAGTTACGGGGGGTCCACTGAAGCTTTCTTT. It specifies CASSYGGSTEAFF.

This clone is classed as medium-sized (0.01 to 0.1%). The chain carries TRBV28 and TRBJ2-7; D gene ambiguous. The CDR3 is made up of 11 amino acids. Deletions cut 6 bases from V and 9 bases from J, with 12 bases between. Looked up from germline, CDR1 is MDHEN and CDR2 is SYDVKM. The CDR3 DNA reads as TGTGCCAGCAGCATTTCCTTGGGGCAGTACTTC. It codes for CASSISLGQYF. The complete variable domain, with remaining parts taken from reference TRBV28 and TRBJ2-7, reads DVKVTQSSRYLVKRTGEKVFLECVQDMDHENMFWYRQDPGLGLRLIYFSYDVKMKEKGDIPEGYSVSREKKERFSLILESASTNQTSMYLCASSISLGQYFGPGTRLTVT.

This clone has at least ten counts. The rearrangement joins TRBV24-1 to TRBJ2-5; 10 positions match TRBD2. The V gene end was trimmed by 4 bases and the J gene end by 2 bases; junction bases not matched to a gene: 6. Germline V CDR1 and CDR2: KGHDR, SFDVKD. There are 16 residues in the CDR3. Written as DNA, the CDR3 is TGTGCCACCAGTGAACCTGGACTAGCGGCTCAAGAGACCCAGTACTTC. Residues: CATSEPGLAAQETQYF.

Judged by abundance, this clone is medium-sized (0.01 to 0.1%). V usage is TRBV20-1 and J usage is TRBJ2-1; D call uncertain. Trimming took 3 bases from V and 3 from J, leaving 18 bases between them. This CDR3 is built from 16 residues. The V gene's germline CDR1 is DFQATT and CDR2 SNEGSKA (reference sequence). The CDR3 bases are TGCAGTGCTAGCGGCTCTGCGGATCCTTACTACAATGAGCAGTTCTTC. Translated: CSASGSADPYYNEQFF.

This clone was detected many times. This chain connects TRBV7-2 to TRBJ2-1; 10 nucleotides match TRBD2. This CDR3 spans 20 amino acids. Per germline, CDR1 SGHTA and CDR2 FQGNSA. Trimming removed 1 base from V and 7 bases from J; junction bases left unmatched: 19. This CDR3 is CASSLGRLAGLFSKGNEQFF. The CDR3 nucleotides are TGTGCCAGCAGCTTAGGCCGACTAGCGGGCTTGTTCTCGAAGGGGAATGAGCAGTTCTTC.

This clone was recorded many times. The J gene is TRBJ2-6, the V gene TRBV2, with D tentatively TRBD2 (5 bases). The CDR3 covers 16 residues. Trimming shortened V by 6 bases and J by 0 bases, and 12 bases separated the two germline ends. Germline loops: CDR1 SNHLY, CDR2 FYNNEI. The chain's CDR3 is CASSRELSSGANVLTF. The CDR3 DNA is TGTGCCAGCAGCCGGGAACTAAGCTCTGGGGCCAACGTCCTGACTTTC.

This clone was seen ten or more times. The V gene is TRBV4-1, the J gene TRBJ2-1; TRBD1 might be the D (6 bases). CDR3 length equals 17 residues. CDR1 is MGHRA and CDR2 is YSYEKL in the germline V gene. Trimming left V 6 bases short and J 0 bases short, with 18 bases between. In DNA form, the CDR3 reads TGCGCCAGCAGTTTCCTAGCCGGGACAAGCTCCTACAATGAGCAGTTCTTC. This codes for CASSFLAGTSSYNEQFF.

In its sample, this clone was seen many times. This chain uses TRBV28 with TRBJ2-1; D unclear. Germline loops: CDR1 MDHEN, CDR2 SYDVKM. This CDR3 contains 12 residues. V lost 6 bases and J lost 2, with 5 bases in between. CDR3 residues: CASSTTYNEQFF. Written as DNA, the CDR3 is TGTGCCAGCAGCACTACCTACAATGAGCAGTTCTTC.

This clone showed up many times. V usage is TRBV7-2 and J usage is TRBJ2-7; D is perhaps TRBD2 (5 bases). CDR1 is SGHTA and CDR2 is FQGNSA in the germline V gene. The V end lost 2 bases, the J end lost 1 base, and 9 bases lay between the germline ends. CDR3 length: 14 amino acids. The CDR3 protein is CASSLWGVSYEQYF. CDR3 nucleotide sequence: TGTGCCAGCAGCTTATGGGGAGTGTCCTACGAGCAGTACTTC.

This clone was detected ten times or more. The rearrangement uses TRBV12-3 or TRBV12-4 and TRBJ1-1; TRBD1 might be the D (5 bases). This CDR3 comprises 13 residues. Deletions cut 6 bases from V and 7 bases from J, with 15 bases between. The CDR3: CASRKGTASEAFF. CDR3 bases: TGTGCCAGCAGAAAGGGGACTGCTAGTGAAGCTTTCTTT.

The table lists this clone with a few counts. The CDR3: CASRQGTTNSPLHF. CDR3 DNA sequence: TGTGCCAGCAGACAGGGTACAACTAATTCACCCCTCCACTTT. This chain joins TRBV11-2 and TRBJ1-6; tentative D call: TRBD1 (6 bases). V lost 6 bases, J lost 6 bases, and 12 bases lay in between. Germline values: CDR1 SGHAT, CDR2 FQNNGV. This CDR3 spans 14 amino acids.

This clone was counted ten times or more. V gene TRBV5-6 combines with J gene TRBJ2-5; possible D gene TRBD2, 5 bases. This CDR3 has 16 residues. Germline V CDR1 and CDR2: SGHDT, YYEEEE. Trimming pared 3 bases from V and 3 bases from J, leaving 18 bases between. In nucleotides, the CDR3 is TGTGCCAGCAGCTCCGGGGTCTACCGAAAAAAAGAGACCCAGTACTTC. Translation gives CASSSGVYRKKETQYF.

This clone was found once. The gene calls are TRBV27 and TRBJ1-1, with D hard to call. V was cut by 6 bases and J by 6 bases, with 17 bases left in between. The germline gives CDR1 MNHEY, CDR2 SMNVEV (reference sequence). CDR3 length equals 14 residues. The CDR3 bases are TGTGCCAGCAGACGAGAGGGTAGTAGAGCTGAAGCTTTCTTT. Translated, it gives CASRREGSRAEAFF.